This T cell receptor (beta chain) was captured in a study of cytomegalovirus exposure and HLA in healthy donors (dated by TCRdb to about 2017). Looking at the study overall: An earlier analysis of 587 of the donors reported 250 to 350 Gb of sequence data and 100 million to 120 million unique TCR beta sequences obtained from approximately 180 million T cells. Approximately 300 gigabases of sequencing data and 78 million or so unique TCR sequences were included in an early release covering roughly 600 HLA-typed donors. Among the approximately 420 genotyped donors, approximately 82% belonged to the genetic ancestry cluster associated with self-reported Caucasian donors. The study aimed to test whether cataloging public T cell receptors could reveal signatures of past pathogen exposure. The study used immunosequencing to profile the T cell repertoires of 670 or so subjects and linked those repertoires to cytomegalovirus serostatus. Along with the roughly 610-subject first cohort, a separate validation cohort of over a hundred different subjects was used. To predict cytomegalovirus infection status, the study combined high-throughput TCR immunosequencing, statistical association of individual TCRs with disease status, and machine learning. A later analysis re-analyzed previously published TCR beta repertoires from approximately 670 donors and added high-resolution HLA genotyping to study TCR occurrence patterns. The later analysis used no new phenotypic data to find candidate immune exposures, relying instead on TCR beta sequences and their occurrence across donors. An earlier analysis of roughly 580 of the donors used high-throughput TCR beta sequencing to judge whether each TCR beta V gene segment behaved as functional or pseudogenic. Donor age, sex, ethnicity and CMV serostatus were compiled together with the repertoire data. In a later genetic analysis, genome-wide SNP genotypes for about 55% of the roughly 700 donors were used, and that subset was treated as a discovery cohort. Every repertoire in the discovery cohort had been generated on one and the same sequencing platform. HLA typing included class I and class II loci at four-digit resolution. The number of donors typed differed by locus, with about 629-630 for A, B, C, DRB1 and DQB1, 522 for DQA1, 600 to 610 for DPA1, and over 400 for DPB1. Four or five DR-DQ haplotypes were handled as single units for association and clustering because linkage in the cohort was strong. Among a few hundred genotyped donors of the cohort, an average of 235,054 unique TCR beta nucleotide sequences were sequenced per donor, roughly 20% of them non-productive. Summary of the overall study and its limitations: The study gave a list of under 200 TCR beta chains associated with cytomegalovirus. The only immune exposure information available for the cohort was CMV serostatus. In this cohort, only TCR beta chains were sequenced, and detectable features were limited by the absence of alpha or paired-chain data. A cluster of highly shared sequence variants was judged likely to represent a technical artifact of the sequencing pipeline. When HLA alleles, especially DR and DQ, strongly co-occurred, attributing TCR associations to individual alleles was difficult. A further reported finding was that TCR beta sequences accurately predicted the HLA-A and HLA-B alleles for most subjects in the first cohort. According to a later analysis, parvovirus B19, influenza, CMV and Epstein-Barr virus appeared linked to several top co-occurrence clusters. In a later analysis, TCR association rates were found to vary across HLA loci, with the most associated TCRs seen for DRB1 alleles and the fewest for HLA-C alleles. In vitro tests confirmed that a few of the cytomegalovirus-associated TCR beta chains recognize cytomegalovirus antigens. A later analysis found that most CMV-associated TCR beta chains appeared HLA-restricted, with HLA associations seemingly driven largely by CMV exposure. Around 16 rarely observed V segments, including chromosome 9 orphons, were excluded from the earlier analysis of just under 600 of the donors because counts were too low. A later analysis found that HLA-associated TCR beta chains were more clonally expanded and had lower generation probabilities than equally common non-associated chains. Because HLA typing was missing for some donors at each locus, association tests included only the typed subset. V-gene and J-gene trimming of TCR beta chains was associated with a missense DCLRE1C variant in a later genetic analysis, and the association was replicated in an independent cohort. Compared with the roughly 670-donor mean, donors in an Asian-associated ancestry cluster had fewer N-insertions in productive TCRs, according to a later genetic analysis. Roughly uniform sequencing depth across donors was assumed in presence/absence analyses, although this assumption may not hold. It was suggested by the authors that the approach could potentially be generalized to other disease states and immunological phenotypes. An earlier analysis of several hundred of the donors showed that most TCR beta V segments appeared in productive rearrangements either about 87% or about 30% of the time, which broadly matched IMGT annotations. A later analysis associated about 16,000 TCR beta sequences with specific HLA alleles at a false discovery rate of 0.05. Linkage disequilibrium might explain the correlated functional status among segregating V segments, but an unknown experimental factor could not be ruled out. In both the original and validation cohorts, the classifier was reported to diagnose cytomegalovirus status with high specificity and sensitivity. Most TCR sequences were observed very rarely across donors, whereas some public TCRs were present in many individuals. Some IMGT-functional V segments, including TRBV6-2 and TRBV6-3, could not be told apart with the 87-base-pair reads, so those segments were excluded.

Preparation of the library involved the immunoSEQ multiplex PCR assay. For the multiplex PCR, a mixture combining 60 forward primers for TCR Vbeta segments and 13 reverse primers for TCR Jbeta segments was used. Amplification of the CDR3 region of rearranged TCR beta genes was performed with a multiplex PCR assay on genomic DNA. On the Illumina HiSeq System, the amplified TCR beta libraries were sequenced as 87-base-pair reads. Regarding the original processing steps: In a later analysis, tens of millions of unique TCR beta chains were counted across the 666 repertoires, and roughly 10 million of these chains were shared by at least two donors. A nearest-neighbor algorithm error-corrected the raw reads and collapsed the reads into unique sequences, merging closely related sequences to remove PCR and sequencing errors. V, D and J gene segments were assigned by aligning CDR3 sequences to IMGT reference sequences. For a sequence to be retained, a match of at least six nucleotides to both a V gene segment and a J gene segment was required. Rearrangements were classified as productive when the CDR3 lacked stop codons and remained in frame with V and J, and all other rearrangements were classified as non-productive. Following IMGT convention, CDR3 was defined as the stretch from the second conserved V-encoded cysteine up to the conserved J-encoded phenylalanine. The earlier analysis of roughly 590 of the donors excluded any sequence lacking an unambiguous match to a single V gene segment. An earlier analysis of 587 of the donors classified V segments as functional when productive rearrangements were above 56.7% and as segregating when the standard deviation between donors was above 5%. A statistical classification framework was built for diagnosing cytomegalovirus status from the catalog of TCR beta chain sequences. V and J gene assignment, in a later analysis, came from comparing TCR nucleotide sequences with IMGT/GENE-DB human TR gene sequences. In a later analysis, CDR3 sequences and most-parsimonious VDJ recombination scenarios were assigned using the TCRdist pipeline. A later analysis defined each TCR beta chain by its CDR3 amino acid sequence plus V-gene family, and excluded reads lacking a unique V-gene family. In a later analysis, around 600 highly shared, low-generation-probability nucleotide sequences were removed to address suspected cross-contamination and a sequencing artifact. In a later analysis, a clonal expansion index was calculated for each public chain from normalized within-repertoire ranks of inferred template counts. In a later analysis, generation probabilities were computed with a VDJ recombination model fitted to out-of-frame rearrangements, and the resulting probabilities were checked against IGoR. In a later analysis, TCR-TCR, TCR-HLA and TCR-CMV co-occurrence was scored with hypergeometric tests, and a repertoire-size bias correction was applied to TCR pairs. To estimate false discovery rates, a later analysis permuted the HLA or CMV assignments 20 times. In a later analysis, co-occurring TCRs were grouped with DBSCAN, and TCRdist sequence similarity was added when clustering was performed within HLA-allele-positive subsets. Repertoires with fewer than 30,000 or more than 120,000 public chains, plus five repertoires with anomalous nucleotide sharing, were excluded from co-occurrence clustering. As stored in TCRdb, this immuneACCESS dataset retains in-frame rearrangements with V and J assigned. A fraction of the clones does not appear; measured against another copy, unresolved V genes explain less than half of the discrepancy, and the remainder lacks a known reason. The V and J calls and the clone size are those of that table, but D and trimming were determined from the DNA. This sample comprises under 130,000 clones, around 67% of them detected only once. The ten most abundant clones make up around 3.5% of the sample.

Concerning this clone: Its antigen remains undetermined. The sample holds no much larger clone one base away, and base qualities are not on file.

The cohort consisted of hundreds of healthy bone marrow donors. Cohort members were all nominally healthy when sampled, although unrecorded immune exposures were likely present. The donor was CMV seronegative and was included in the group of several hundred seronegative cohort members. A peripheral blood sample was collected from each donor, and TCR beta sequencing was performed on peripheral blood mononuclear cells. The Qiagen DNeasy Blood Extraction Kit was used to extract genomic DNA from the blood cell samples. The V and J ends are trimmed by 1 base and 10 bases, leaving 17 bases between them. The CDR3 covers 16 residues, taking in both the cysteine and the phenylalanine. Only CDR3 DNA remains: 48 bases, in frame from the first base. The germline V gene specifies MGHRA as CDR1 and YSYEKL as CDR2.

The sample was PBMCs. This TCR came from a woman between 45 and 65 years old in good health and CMV-seronegative. The rearrangement combines TRBV4-1 with TRBJ1-6; too little of a D gene remains to name it. The bases read TGCGCCAGCAGCCAAGCCCCCCCTAAGTTCACCTCACCCCTCCACTTT. Translated, it gives CASSQAPPKFTSPLHF.